This is a list of T cell receptor beta chains from one sample in a study of cytotoxic CD8 clonotypes in ibrutinib-treated CLL. Sequencing used immunoSEQ multiplex PCR; TCRdb keeps in-frame clones, though not all of them. Among more than 200,000 clones listed, roughly 74% were seen once. The sample in question was PBMCs, obtained after 24 months of ibrutinib treatment. These receptors were obtained from a human donor with chronic lymphocytic leukemia. Both conserved end residues are part of each CDR3. The order of the fields is J gene, D gene, clone size, V gene, CDR3 protein, CDR3 DNA. The D gene is left open where the match is weak. Only part of the rows carry a size: once, few, many, or a class if the clone is expanded.

TRBJ2-7,NA,NA,TRBV29-1,CSVELLGTVSSYEQYF,TGCAGCGTTGAGTTATTAGGGACGGTTAGCTCCTACGAGCAGTACTTC
TRBJ2-7,TRBD2,NA,TRBV6-5,CASSPSSGVYEQYF,TGTGCCAGCAGTCCATCTAGCGGGGTCTACGAGCAGTACTTC
TRBJ2-4,NA,NA,TRBV19,CASSIDLDINIQYF,TGTGCCAGTAGTATAGATCTGGATATAAACATTCAGTACTTC
TRBJ1-2,TRBD1,NA,TRBV28,CASSTTQGATDGYTF,TGTGCCAGCAGTACGACACAGGGGGCAACGGATGGCTACACCTTC
TRBJ1-3,NA,NA,TRBV18,CASSPDPGSGNTIYF,TGTGCCAGCTCACCAGATCCGGGCTCTGGAAACACCATATATTTT
TRBJ2-1,TRBD2,NA,TRBV7-2,CASSLNIGSPTSGEQFF,TGTGCCAGCAGCTTAAACATAGGAAGCCCGACTAGCGGTGAGCAGTTCTTC
TRBJ2-1,TRBD2,once,TRBV28,CASSSQLAPSYNEQFF,TGTGCCAGCAGTTCCCAACTAGCGCCCTCCTACAATGAGCAGTTCTTC
TRBJ2-7,TRBD1,NA,TRBV18,CASSRQGSHEQYF,TGTGCCAGCTCTAGACAGGGGTCCCACGAGCAGTACTTC
TRBJ1-5,NA,NA,TRBV7-8,CASSLRQHSNQPQHF,TGTGCCAGCAGCTTAAGACAGCATAGCAATCAGCCCCAGCATTTT
TRBJ2-5,NA,NA,TRBV30,CAWSTGGQETQYF,TGTGCCTGGAGCACCGGGGGCCAAGAGACCCAGTACTTC
TRBJ2-7,TRBD2,NA,TRBV6-5,CASSSTSGLSYEQYF,TGTGCCAGCAGTTCCACTAGCGGGCTAAGCTACGAGCAGTACTTC
TRBJ1-5,TRBD1,few,TRBV7-2,CASSLRQGVGQPQHF,TGTGCCAGCAGCTTACGACAGGGGGTGGGTCAGCCCCAGCATTTT
TRBJ2-1,TRBD2,few,TRBV4-3,CASSQDYTGGRGTEQFF,TGCGCCAGCAGCCAAGACTATACTGGAGGGAGGGGAACTGAGCAGTTCTTC
TRBJ1-5,NA,NA,TRBV28,CASSLDRSNQPQHF,TGTGCCAGCAGTTTGGACAGAAGCAATCAGCCCCAGCATTTT
TRBJ2-7,NA,NA,TRBV29-1,CSVEDRDLVYKQYF,TGCAGCGTTGAAGATCGGGACCTGGTATATAAGCAGTACTTC
TRBJ1-2,NA,NA,TRBV28,CASSFSWYRDKRVVNYGYTF,TGTGCCAGCAGTTTTAGTTGGTACAGGGATAAGAGAGTGGTGAACTATGGCTACACCTTC
TRBJ1-5,NA,NA,TRBV10-3,CAISERGNQPQHF,TGTGCCATCAGTGAGAGGGGCAATCAGCCCCAGCATTTT
TRBJ2-5,NA,NA,TRBV9,CASSSPLGETQYF,TGTGCCAGCAGCTCCCCATTGGGGGAGACCCAGTACTTC
TRBJ2-1,NA,NA,TRBV11-2,CASSLVQRPYNEQFF,TGTGCCAGCAGCTTAGTGCAGCGGCCCTACAATGAGCAGTTCTTC
TRBJ1-5,TRBD1,NA,TRBV5-1,CASSLGQGTDQPQHF,TGCGCCAGCAGCTTGGGACAGGGGACCGATCAGCCCCAGCATTTT
TRBJ2-1,TRBD1,NA,TRBV7-3,CASSPGTGENEQFF,TGTGCCAGCAGCCCGGGGACAGGGGAAAATGAGCAGTTCTTC
TRBJ2-7,NA,NA,TRBV4-1,CASSPEQYSYEQYF,TGCGCCAGCAGCCCAGAGCAGTACTCCTACGAGCAGTACTTC
TRBJ1-1,TRBD1,NA,TRBV15,CATSRGRGRSTEAFF,TGTGCCACCAGCAGAGGCAGGGGGCGTTCAACTGAAGCTTTCTTT
TRBJ2-2,NA,NA,TRBV19,CASGWGPRDGELFF,TGTGCCAGTGGGTGGGGACCCCGGGACGGGGAGCTGTTTTTT
TRBJ1-2,TRBD1,NA,TRBV30,CAWSLGQGVSSGPHYGYTF,TGTGCCTGGAGTCTCGGACAGGGGGTCTCCTCGGGGCCTCACTATGGCTACACCTTC
TRBJ2-7,NA,few,TRBV13,CASSPQFEQYF,TGTGCCAGCTCTCCCCAGTTCGAGCAGTACTTC
TRBJ2-7,NA,NA,TRBV28,CASTRAHFPYEQYF,TGTGCCAGCACCCGGGCCCACTTTCCTTACGAGCAGTACTTC
TRBJ2-2,NA,NA,TRBV10-1,CASSESGNTGELFF,TGCGCCAGCAGTGAATCTGGGAACACCGGGGAGCTGTTTTTT
TRBJ2-1,NA,NA,TRBV29-1,CSVEHRDFDEQFF,TGCAGCGTTGAGCACCGGGACTTCGATGAGCAGTTCTTC
TRBJ2-7,NA,NA,TRBV5-1,CASSQVGYEQYF,TGCGCCAGCAGCCAGGTGGGTTACGAGCAGTACTTC
TRBJ1-2,NA,NA,TRBV5-1,CASSRGADRVGGYTF,TGCGCCAGCAGTCGAGGGGCTGACAGAGTAGGAGGCTACACCTTC
TRBJ2-7,NA,NA,TRBV28,CASSPDGTWNEQYF,TGTGCCAGCAGTCCAGATGGGACTTGGAACGAGCAGTACTTC
TRBJ2-7,NA,NA,TRBV4-1,CASSQDPGNWYEQYF,TGCGCCAGCAGCCAAGATCCAGGGAACTGGTACGAGCAGTACTTC
TRBJ2-3,TRBD2,NA,TRBV11-2,CASSLVNGRNTDTQYF,TGTGCCAGCAGCTTAGTCAACGGGAGGAACACAGATACGCAGTATTTT
TRBJ1-2,NA,NA,TRBV27,CASSPRGERPNYGYTF,TGTGCCAGCAGTCCCCGTGGAGAGCGCCCTAACTATGGCTACACCTTC
TRBJ1-1,NA,few,TRBV10-3,CAISETSAWGTEAFF,TGTGCCATCAGTGAGACGTCAGCATGGGGCACTGAAGCTTTCTTT
TRBJ1-3,NA,NA,TRBV10-2,CASSGEYSGNTIYF,TGCGCCAGCAGTGGTGAATACTCTGGAAACACCATATATTTT
TRBJ2-7,NA,NA,TRBV14,CASSSTSSRLYEQYF,TGTGCCAGCAGCTCGACATCCTCGCGGCTCTACGAGCAGTACTTC
TRBJ1-1,NA,NA,TRBV6-6,CASSYSWTTEDKAFF,TGTGCCAGCAGTTACTCGTGGACGACGGAGGATAAAGCTTTCTTT
TRBJ2-1,TRBD2,once,TRBV27,CASERRGLAESEQFF,TGTGCCAGCGAACGGAGGGGACTAGCGGAGAGTGAGCAGTTCTTC
TRBJ1-2,NA,once,TRBV7-2,CASSYEEQIYGYTF,TGTGCCAGCAGCTACGAGGAACAGATCTATGGCTACACCTTC
TRBJ1-5,NA,once,TRBV28,CASSLSPGQGGWSQHF,TGTGCCAGCAGCCTCTCTCCGGGGCAGGGAGGTTGGTCCCAGCATTTT
TRBJ2-7,NA,NA,TRBV27,CASSLADSGEQYF,TGTGCCAGCAGTTTGGCGGACTCGGGGGAGCAGTACTTC
TRBJ2-7,TRBD2,NA,TRBV7-6,CASSSQGLAGVDEQYF,TGTGCCAGCAGCTCCCAGGGACTAGCGGGAGTTGACGAGCAGTACTTC
TRBJ2-1,NA,NA,TRBV9,CASSVEPAPYNEQFF,TGTGCCAGCAGCGTAGAACCAGCCCCCTACAATGAGCAGTTCTTC
TRBJ2-7,TRBD1,NA,TRBV7-9,CASSGGSYEQYF,TGTGCCAGCTCAGGGGGATCATACGAGCAGTACTTC
TRBJ2-5,TRBD2,NA,TRBV4-1,CASSQGTSRGQETQYF,TGCGCCAGCAGCCAAGGGACTAGTAGGGGCCAAGAGACCCAGTACTTC
TRBJ2-5,NA,NA,TRBV9,CASSVGLWGERETQYF,TGTGCCAGCAGCGTGGGATTGTGGGGGGAAAGAGAGACCCAGTACTTC
TRBJ2-1,TRBD1,NA,TRBV2,CARLLGQGLSSYNEQFF,TGTGCCAGACTCCTGGGACAGGGTCTGAGCTCCTACAATGAGCAGTTCTTC
TRBJ2-3,NA,NA,TRBV6-5,CASSFTKWFTDTQYF,TGTGCCAGCAGTTTCACTAAGTGGTTCACAGATACGCAGTATTTT
TRBJ1-2,TRBD1,NA,TRBV29-1,CSVDGQGVDYGYTF,TGCAGCGTTGACGGACAGGGGGTGGACTATGGCTACACCTTC
TRBJ2-5,NA,NA,TRBV2,CASSERAYQETQYF,TGTGCCAGCAGTGAGAGGGCGTACCAAGAGACCCAGTACTTC
TRBJ2-7,TRBD2,few,TRBV29-1,CSAAERTSGSRQYF,TGCAGCGCCGCTGAAAGGACTAGCGGGAGTAGGCAGTACTTC
TRBJ2-1,TRBD2,NA,TRBV15,CATSIGLAGPTGNEQFF,TGTGCCACCAGCATAGGACTAGCGGGACCCACGGGGAATGAGCAGTTCTTC
TRBJ2-5,NA,NA,TRBV7-8,CASNLRAQVGTQYF,TGTGCCAGCAACCTACGGGCCCAGGTGGGGACCCAGTACTTC
TRBJ2-1,NA,NA,TRBV6-5,CASSYSESEQFF,TGTGCCAGCAGTTACTCGGAGAGTGAGCAGTTCTTC